The rows below give T cell receptor beta chains drawn from one sample of a study of T cells after somatic rescue of genetic block. Some clones are missing from TCRdb's copy, which holds only in-frame ones; the method was immunoSEQ multiplex PCR. The sample has under 150,000 clones, 90% to 95% seen once. Sequenced material: peripheral blood mononuclear cells (PBMCs). These receptor sequences come from a woman aged 18-29 years. Each CDR3 is given with its conserved first and last residue. The D gene is left open where the match is weak. Clone size is shown for a subset of rows, as once, few, many or a class of expanded clone.

D gene,clone size,V gene,J gene,CDR3 protein,CDR3 DNA
NA,NA,TRBV30,TRBJ2-2,CASQRGPGELFF,TGTGCCTCTCAGAGAGGCCCCGGGGAGCTGTTTTTT
NA,NA,TRBV11-3,TRBJ2-1,CASSLERGGASRQFF,TGTGCCAGCAGCTTAGAACGAGGGGGGGCCAGTCGGCAGTTCTTC
TRBD2,NA,TRBV11-2,TRBJ2-1,CASSFPSGGTYNEQFF,TGTGCCAGCAGCTTCCCTAGCGGGGGGACTTACAATGAGCAGTTCTTC
TRBD2,NA,TRBV6-5,TRBJ2-7,CASSGGAQQYF,TGTGCCAGCAGCGGGGGGGCACAGCAGTACTTC
NA,NA,TRBV30,TRBJ1-1,CAWGVGGEAFF,TGTGCCTGGGGCGTGGGAGGTGAAGCTTTCTTT
NA,NA,TRBV7-2,TRBJ1-2,CASSLRRETNYGYTF,TGTGCCAGCAGCTTACGAAGAGAGACCAACTATGGCTACACCTTC
NA,NA,TRBV30,TRBJ1-1,CAWSPLGGAFF,TGTGCCTGGAGCCCACTGGGGGGAGCTTTCTTT
TRBD2,NA,TRBV5-1,TRBJ2-3,CASVGTSGGTDTQYF,TGCGCCAGCGTCGGTACTAGCGGGGGGACAGATACGCAGTATTTT
NA,NA,TRBV5-8,TRBJ1-2,CASSPSPPSRWGYGYTF,TGTGCCAGCAGCCCCTCGCCCCCCTCCCGGTGGGGTTATGGCTACACCTTC
NA,NA,TRBV30,TRBJ2-1,CAWSSTPWDVNEQFF,TGTGCCTGGAGTTCTACCCCCTGGGACGTCAATGAGCAGTTCTTC
NA,NA,TRBV21-1,TRBJ1-4,CASFSDRDREKKLFF,TGTGCCAGTTTCTCTGATCGGGACAGGGAAAAAAAACTGTTTTTT
TRBD2,NA,TRBV7-2,TRBJ2-3,CASSLPGGGLDTQYF,TGTGCCAGCAGCCTCCCGGGGGGGGGCCTGGATACGCAGTATTTT
TRBD1,NA,TRBV5-1,TRBJ1-5,CASSPGTGVTGNQPQHF,TGCGCCAGCAGCCCAGGGACAGGGGTCACTGGCAATCAGCCCCAGCATTTT
NA,NA,TRBV5-1,TRBJ1-1,CASRKAELRDTEAFF,TGCGCCAGCAGAAAGGCAGAGCTAAGGGACACTGAAGCTTTCTTT
NA,NA,TRBV10-3,TRBJ2-2,CATVKGANTGELFF,TGTGCCACCGTCAAGGGGGCGAACACCGGGGAGCTGTTTTTT
NA,NA,TRBV4-1,TRBJ2-7,CASITGQSYEQYF,TGCGCCAGTATTACCGGGCAATCCTACGAGCAGTACTTC
TRBD2,NA,TRBV27,TRBJ2-5,CASSSSGGAVLPQYF,TGTGCCAGCAGTTCGAGCGGGGGGGCCGTCTTGCCCCAGTACTTC
TRBD1,once,TRBV19,TRBJ2-3,CASSRETGGNADTQYF,TGTGCCAGTAGTAGAGAGACAGGGGGGAACGCAGATACGCAGTATTTT
TRBD2,NA,TRBV19,TRBJ2-1,CASSRTSGGGYNEQFF,TGTGCCAGTAGTCGGACTAGCGGGGGGGGTTACAATGAGCAGTTCTTC
NA,NA,TRBV6-5,TRBJ1-1,CASRKIEQTEAFF,TGTGCCAGCAGGAAAATCGAACAGACTGAAGCTTTCTTT
TRBD2,NA,TRBV2,TRBJ2-3,CASTGLAGSTDTQYF,TGTGCCAGCACCGGACTAGCGGGCAGCACAGATACGCAGTATTTT
TRBD1,once,TRBV6-4,TRBJ2-2,CASSQTGDPGELFF,TGTGCCAGCAGCCAAACAGGGGATCCCGGGGAGCTGTTTTTT
TRBD2,NA,TRBV2,TRBJ2-5,CASPKTSLAGGQETQYF,TGTGCCAGCCCCAAGACATCGCTAGCGGGGGGGCAAGAGACCCAGTACTTC
NA,NA,TRBV6-5,TRBJ2-3,CASSTGRGSTDTQYF,TGTGCCAGCAGTACGGGGCGGGGAAGCACAGATACGCAGTATTTT
TRBD2,NA,TRBV7-8,TRBJ2-1,CASSSLAGASRGEQFF,TGTGCCAGCAGCTCTTTAGCGGGGGCCAGTCGAGGTGAGCAGTTCTTC
NA,once,TRBV5-6,TRBJ2-7,CASSALGDVPPLRQYF,TGTGCCAGCAGCGCGCTTGGGGATGTACCTCCCCTAAGGCAGTACTTC
TRBD1,NA,TRBV27,TRBJ2-7,CASSLDRERQYF,TGTGCCAGCAGTTTGGACAGGGAGAGGCAGTACTTC
NA,NA,TRBV21-1,TRBJ1-2,CASRENRGGVYGYTF,TGTGCCAGCAGGGAAAACAGAGGGGGTGTCTATGGCTACACCTTC
TRBD2,few,TRBV6-1,TRBJ2-3,CASSEVGGGVDTQYF,TGTGCCAGCAGTGAAGTAGGCGGGGGGGTTGATACGCAGTATTTT
NA,NA,TRBV27,TRBJ1-5,CASSPILGPSGLNQPQHF,TGTGCCAGCAGTCCGATTCTCGGGCCATCAGGGCTCAATCAGCCCCAGCATTTT
TRBD2,NA,TRBV7-7,TRBJ2-7,CASSPGGTYEQYF,TGTGCCAGCAGCCCGGGGGGTACATACGAGCAGTACTTC
NA,NA,TRBV2,TRBJ1-1,CATTRLNTEAFF,TGTGCCACCACGCGGCTGAACACTGAAGCTTTCTTT
TRBD2,NA,TRBV10-2,TRBJ2-7,CASGSGRVSYEQYF,TGCGCCAGCGGGTCCGGGAGGGTTTCATACGAGCAGTACTTC
NA,NA,TRBV19,TRBJ1-5,CASSIGRGGQPQHF,TGTGCCAGTAGTATCGGACGGGGGGGCCAGCCCCAGCATTTT
NA,few,TRBV19,TRBJ2-7,CASSIRGGDQRFSYEQYF,TGTGCCAGTAGTATAAGGGGCGGCGATCAACGTTTCTCCTACGAGCAGTACTTC
NA,few,TRBV5-4,TRBJ1-6,CASSSSNSPLHF,TGTGCCAGCAGCTCTAGTAATTCACCCCTCCACTTT
NA,NA,TRBV15,TRBJ2-6,CATSRDRSGANVLTF,TGTGCCACCAGCAGAGATCGGTCTGGGGCCAACGTCCTGACTTTC